This T cell receptor (beta chain) was identified during a study of T cells in Graves' hyperthyroidism and ophthalmopathy. Notes on the study in general: Ophthalmopathy onset followed model prediction by a median about six months. Blood held most thyroid clonotypes expanded above 0.001 frequency.

Germline CDR1 reads MDHEN; CDR2 reads SYDVKM. The CDR3 loop spans 16 amino acids. V was shortened by 1 base and J by 1 base, with 13 bases between the two germline ends. Clinical Activity Scores of at least 3, NOSPECS grades of at least 4 and durations under 3 months characterized ophthalmopathy patients. Every diagnosis used clinical symptoms, serum thyroxine and TRAb, thyroid ultrasound and orbital computed tomography. Amplified TCR beta CDR3 regions came from RNA transcripts. In the first-round RT-PCR of the TCR CDR3, the HTBI primer set was used. TCRdb re-derived calls from the multiplex PCR reads in MiXCR, one entry per CDR3 protein. The sample records about 480,000 distinct CDR3 sequences, about 22% being singletons. This clonotype came up many times. Its matching antigen is unknown.

This receptor was obtained from a woman between 65 and 79 years old with Graves' ophthalmopathy. Sequencing input: blood. This chain joins TRBV28 and TRBJ1-1; D is ambiguous. CDR3 sequence (DNA): TGTGCCAGCAGTTTATCCGCATACACAAGGAACACTGAAGCTTTCTTT. It codes for CASSLSAYTRNTEAFF.